The sequence of this T cell receptor beta chain was determined in a study of cytomegalovirus exposure and HLA in healthy donors. Clones were read by immunoSEQ multiplex PCR, and TCRdb kept only the in-frame ones, dropping some. The sample includes 200,000 to 250,000 clones, roughly 88% of them seen just once. Germline V gives CDR1 SNHLY, CDR2 FYNNEI. The CDR3 has 11 residues. V lost 6 bases to trimming and J lost 1 base, with 3 bases between them. The rearrangement joins TRBV2 to TRBJ1-1; D remains unclear. The source is a young woman in good health and CMV-seropositive. Specimen: PBMCs. CDR3 nucleotide sequence: TGTGCCAGCAGAAGGAACACTGAAGCTTTCTTT. It yields the protein CASRRNTEAFF.